These T cell receptor beta chains were read from a single sample in a study of CD8 T cells in ankylosing spondylitis. Each CDR3 protein gets one entry after TCRdb re-called the 5' RACE reads with MiXCR. In the table there are tens of thousands of distinct CDR3 sequences, about 15% of which are singletons. The sample comprised blood. These receptors were collected from a male donor with ankylosing spondylitis or in good health (not recorded which). The CDR3 runs from the conserved cysteine through the conserved F or W. The order of the fields is V gene, clone size, J gene, D gene, CDR3 protein, CDR3 DNA. D genes are given only for firm matches. Some rows mark clone size as missing; the rest say once, few, many or name a class of expanded clone.

V: TRBV9
size: few
J: TRBJ2-7
D: NA
CDR3: CASSATVTSEQYF
DNA: TGTGCCAGCAGCGCCACGGTAACGTCCGAGCAGTACTTC

V: TRBV6-5
size: NA
J: TRBJ2-1
D: TRBD2
CDR3: CASREGRRHYNEQFF
DNA: TGTGCCAGCCGGGAGGGGAGACGGCACTACAATGAGCAGTTCTTC

V: TRBV5-1
size: many
J: TRBJ2-3
D: NA
CDR3: CASSLEADTQYF
DNA: TGCGCCAGCAGCTTGGAGGCAGATACGCAGTATTTT

V: TRBV7-9
size: few
J: TRBJ2-1
D: NA
CDR3: CASSLRQVYNEQFF
DNA: TGTGCCAGCAGCTTAAGACAGGTCTACAATGAGCAGTTCTTC

V: TRBV7-3
size: NA
J: TRBJ1-6
D: NA
CDR3: CASSRDYNSPLHF
DNA: TGTGCCAGCAGTCGGGACTATAATTCACCCCTCCACTTT

V: TRBV7-2
size: NA
J: TRBJ2-4
D: NA
CDR3: CASSLAHKSVQYF
DNA: TGTGCCAGCAGCTTAGCGCATAAGTCCGTTCAGTACTTC

V: TRBV15
size: few
J: TRBJ2-1
D: NA
CDR3: CATAGTQFNEQFF
DNA: TGTGCCACCGCCGGGACGCAGTTCAATGAGCAGTTCTTC

V: TRBV12-3/TRBV12-4
size: few
J: TRBJ2-7
D: NA
CDR3: CASSRIYEQYF
DNA: TGTGCCAGCAGTCGCATCTACGAGCAGTACTTC

V: TRBV10-3
size: few
J: TRBJ1-3
D: NA
CDR3: CAIRSGNSGNTIYF
DNA: TGTGCCATCCGTTCAGGCAACTCTGGAAACACCATATATTTT

V: TRBV4-2
size: few
J: TRBJ1-4
D: NA
CDR3: CASSQGQRLNEKLFF
DNA: TGTGCCAGCAGCCAAGGGCAGAGGCTTAATGAAAAACTGTTTTTT

V: TRBV20-1
size: NA
J: TRBJ2-3
D: NA
CDR3: CSARQSSGNTQYF
DNA: TGCAGTGCTAGACAGAGTAGCGGAAATACGCAGTATTTT

V: TRBV6-2/TRBV6-3
size: NA
J: TRBJ2-7
D: NA
CDR3: CASHGSAMTYEQYF
DNA: TGTGCCAGTCACGGTAGCGCCATGACCTACGAGCAGTACTTC

V: TRBV6-6
size: NA
J: TRBJ2-3
D: NA
CDR3: CASSYVDTQYF
DNA: TGTGCCAGCAGTTACGTGGATACGCAGTATTTT

V: TRBV11-3
size: NA
J: TRBJ2-2
D: TRBD1
CDR3: CASSVRQGANTGELFF
DNA: TGTGCCAGCAGCGTCAGACAGGGGGCGAACACCGGGGAGCTGTTTTTT

V: TRBV6-5
size: many
J: TRBJ2-1
D: NA
CDR3: CASSYSRGNEQFF
DNA: TGTGCCAGCAGTTACTCGAGGGGTAATGAGCAGTTCTTC

V: TRBV24-1
size: few
J: TRBJ2-1
D: TRBD2
CDR3: CATSFSGRLNNEQFF
DNA: TGTGCCACCTCCTTTAGCGGGAGGCTTAACAATGAGCAGTTCTTC

V: TRBV5-1
size: NA
J: TRBJ2-1
D: NA
CDR3: CASSLVPNNEQFF
DNA: TGCGCCAGCAGCTTGGTCCCTAACAATGAGCAGTTCTTC

V: TRBV20-1
size: NA
J: TRBJ2-3
D: NA
CDR3: CSAREGNDGDTQYF
DNA: TGCAGTGCTAGAGAGGGGAACGACGGGGATACGCAGTATTTT

V: TRBV6-4
size: few
J: TRBJ1-1
D: TRBD1
CDR3: CASSAGQGNTEAFF
DNA: TGTGCCAGCAGTGCCGGACAGGGGAACACTGAAGCTTTCTTT

V: TRBV27
size: NA
J: TRBJ2-2
D: TRBD2
CDR3: CASRVIAGFTGELFF
DNA: TGTGCCAGCAGGGTGATAGCGGGGTTCACCGGGGAGCTGTTTTTT

V: TRBV29-1
size: NA
J: TRBJ2-5
D: NA
CDR3: CSARTGVETQYF
DNA: TGCAGCGCCCGGACCGGGGTTGAGACCCAGTACTTC

V: TRBV12-3/TRBV12-4
size: NA
J: TRBJ1-1
D: NA
CDR3: CASNPAASTEAFF
DNA: TGTGCCAGCAACCCGGCTGCAAGCACTGAAGCTTTCTTT

V: TRBV28
size: many
J: TRBJ2-3
D: NA
CDR3: CASSSNVRATDTQYF
DNA: TGTGCCAGCAGTTCCAATGTAAGGGCCACAGATACGCAGTATTTT

V: TRBV12-3/TRBV12-4
size: NA
J: TRBJ1-5
D: NA
CDR3: CASSFGGGAGQPQHF
DNA: TGTGCCAGCAGTTTCGGGGGGGGCGCAGGGCAGCCCCAGCATTTT

V: TRBV29-1
size: NA
J: TRBJ1-4
D: NA
CDR3: CSALTTGRWTNEKLFF
DNA: TGCAGCGCCCTTACGACCGGACGGTGGACTAATGAAAAACTGTTTTTT

V: TRBV28
size: NA
J: TRBJ2-1
D: NA
CDR3: CASRSSYNEQFF
DNA: TGTGCCAGCAGGAGCTCCTACAATGAGCAGTTCTTC

V: TRBV5-1
size: few
J: TRBJ1-1
D: NA
CDR3: CASSFSGATEAFF
DNA: TGCGCCAGCAGCTTTAGTGGGGCGACTGAAGCTTTCTTT

V: TRBV12-3/TRBV12-4
size: NA
J: TRBJ2-2
D: NA
CDR3: CASSKVTGYTGELFF
DNA: TGTGCCAGCAGTAAAGTAACAGGGTACACCGGGGAGCTGTTTTTT

V: TRBV5-4
size: NA
J: TRBJ2-5
D: NA
CDR3: CASSARQVMETQYF
DNA: TGTGCCAGCAGCGCCCGACAGGTCATGGAGACCCAGTACTTC

V: TRBV5-1
size: NA
J: TRBJ2-1
D: TRBD2
CDR3: CASSPGGSGSENEQFF
DNA: TGCGCCAGCAGCCCCGGCGGTAGCGGGAGTGAAAATGAGCAGTTCTTC

V: TRBV20-1
size: NA
J: TRBJ2-4
D: NA
CDR3: CSAEGQRKFIQYF
DNA: TGCAGTGCGGAGGGACAGAGAAAATTTATTCAGTACTTC

V: TRBV11-2
size: NA
J: TRBJ2-1
D: NA
CDR3: CASSHVKGSYNEQFF
DNA: TGTGCCAGCAGCCATGTTAAGGGAAGTTACAATGAGCAGTTCTTC

V: TRBV9
size: few
J: TRBJ1-3
D: NA
CDR3: CASSVGSGFRNSPGNTIYF
DNA: TGTGCCAGCAGCGTAGGGTCAGGGTTCCGGAATTCCCCTGGAAACACCATATATTTT

V: TRBV6-5
size: NA
J: TRBJ2-7
D: TRBD1
CDR3: CASSGQGYEQYF
DNA: TGTGCCAGCAGTGGACAGGGCTACGAGCAGTACTTC

V: TRBV7-2
size: NA
J: TRBJ2-1
D: NA
CDR3: CASSLGGNHNNEQFF
DNA: TGTGCCAGCAGCTTAGGTGGGAACCATAACAATGAGCAGTTCTTC

V: TRBV2
size: few
J: TRBJ2-2
D: TRBD2
CDR3: CASRGLAGAGELFF
DNA: TGTGCCAGCAGGGGACTAGCGGGTGCCGGGGAGCTGTTTTTT

V: TRBV28
size: NA
J: TRBJ1-5
D: TRBD1
CDR3: CASSLRQGARGNQPQHF
DNA: TGTGCCAGCAGTTTACGGCAGGGGGCGCGGGGCAATCAGCCCCAGCATTTT

V: TRBV29-1
size: few
J: TRBJ1-1
D: TRBD1
CDR3: CSVATGVTEAFF
DNA: TGCAGCGTTGCCACAGGGGTCACTGAAGCTTTCTTT

V: TRBV12-3/TRBV12-4
size: NA
J: TRBJ2-1
D: TRBD1
CDR3: CASRPDRANYNEQFF
DNA: TGTGCCAGCAGACCCGACAGGGCCAACTACAATGAGCAGTTCTTC

V: TRBV11-2
size: few
J: TRBJ2-6
D: NA
CDR3: CASSPRTGSGANVLTF
DNA: TGTGCCAGCAGCCCACGCACAGGATCCGGGGCCAACGTCCTGACTTTC

V: TRBV7-2
size: NA
J: TRBJ2-5
D: NA
CDR3: CASSPGGWETQYF
DNA: TGTGCCAGCAGCCCCGGGGGATGGGAGACCCAGTACTTC

V: TRBV12-3/TRBV12-4
size: NA
J: TRBJ2-1
D: TRBD2
CDR3: CASSLKEWGGPYNEQFF
DNA: TGTGCCAGCAGTTTAAAGGAGTGGGGGGGACCTTACAATGAGCAGTTCTTC

V: TRBV7-9
size: NA
J: TRBJ1-2
D: TRBD1
CDR3: CASSEQGFAPYGYTF
DNA: TGTGCCAGCAGCGAACAGGGGTTTGCTCCCTATGGCTACACCTTC

V: TRBV5-1
size: few
J: TRBJ2-2
D: NA
CDR3: CAGMSNTGELFF
DNA: TGCGCGGGCATGTCAAACACCGGGGAGCTGTTTTTT

V: TRBV5-1
size: few
J: TRBJ2-2
D: NA
CDR3: CASSLGGTGELFF
DNA: TGCGCCAGCAGCTTGGGAGGCACCGGGGAGCTGTTTTTT

V: TRBV20-1
size: NA
J: TRBJ1-1
D: NA
CDR3: CSARDQAGGFF
DNA: TGCAGTGCTAGAGATCAGGCGGGGGGTTTCTTT

V: TRBV5-1
size: few
J: TRBJ2-3
D: TRBD2
CDR3: CASSLGSGTADTQYF
DNA: TGCGCCAGCAGCTTGGGGAGCGGGACGGCAGATACGCAGTATTTT

V: TRBV10-3
size: NA
J: TRBJ2-4
D: NA
CDR3: CAISPLGTDIQYF
DNA: TGTGCCATCAGTCCTCTCGGGACGGACATTCAGTACTTC

V: TRBV3-1
size: NA
J: TRBJ1-1
D: NA
CDR3: CASSHSQRGGINTEAFF
DNA: TGTGCCAGCAGCCACTCACAAAGAGGGGGGATCAACACTGAAGCTTTCTTT

V: TRBV7-2
size: NA
J: TRBJ2-1
D: NA
CDR3: CASSLSGGPYNEQFF
DNA: TGTGCCAGCAGCTTAAGTGGGGGGCCCTACAATGAGCAGTTCTTC

V: TRBV3-1
size: NA
J: TRBJ2-3
D: TRBD2
CDR3: CASSQAGGSTDTQYF
DNA: TGTGCCAGCAGCCAAGCGGGGGGGAGCACAGATACGCAGTATTTT

V: TRBV7-9
size: NA
J: TRBJ2-7
D: NA
CDR3: CASSPQVYEQYF
DNA: TGTGCCAGCAGCCCTCAGGTGTACGAGCAGTACTTC

V: TRBV6-2/TRBV6-3
size: NA
J: TRBJ1-5
D: NA
CDR3: CASRSDPGNQPQHF
DNA: TGTGCCAGCAGGTCTGATCCGGGTAATCAGCCCCAGCATTTT

V: TRBV3-1
size: few
J: TRBJ2-7
D: TRBD2
CDR3: CASSQEGGRAYEQYF
DNA: TGTGCCAGCAGCCAAGAAGGCGGGAGGGCCTACGAGCAGTACTTC

V: TRBV5-1
size: NA
J: TRBJ2-2
D: NA
CDR3: CASSVLLPGELFF
DNA: TGCGCCAGCAGCGTACTTTTGCCCGGGGAGCTGTTTTTT

V: TRBV5-1
size: few
J: TRBJ2-2
D: NA
CDR3: CASSLSGRNTGELFF
DNA: TGCGCCAGCAGCTTGAGCGGCCGGAACACCGGGGAGCTGTTTTTT

V: TRBV5-1
size: NA
J: TRBJ2-7
D: NA
CDR3: CASSLGGIAYF
DNA: TGCGCCAGCAGCTTGGGCGGGATTGCGTACTTC

V: TRBV19
size: NA
J: TRBJ1-4
D: TRBD1
CDR3: CASSTDRDWSEKLFF
DNA: TGTGCCAGTAGTACGGACAGGGATTGGAGTGAAAAACTGTTTTTT

V: TRBV20-1
size: few
J: TRBJ2-4
D: TRBD1
CDR3: CSARIGQGWNIQYF
DNA: TGCAGTGCAAGAATCGGACAGGGTTGGAACATTCAGTACTTC